This TCR beta chain was profiled in a study of blood T cell repertoires in COVID-19. The authors' processing: Amplified reference gene primers provided the basis for estimating nucleated cell counts. The assay was immunoSEQ multiplex PCR, and TCRdb's table has in-frame clones only and misses some. The DNA was the basis for D and trimming; V, J and clone size are from that table. The table lists over 120,000 clones, 70% to 80% of them singletons. This clone was seen only once. Those enrolled in Seattle joined during active infection and were followed longitudinally afterward. The source material was peripheral blood. The TCR was taken from a woman aged 70 to 79 with COVID-19, enrolled during active disease.

As DNA, the CDR3 is TGTGCCAGCAGTTCCAAACAGGGGACCTACGAGCAGTACTTC. Protein: CASSSKQGTYEQYF. V gene TRBV11-2 combines with J gene TRBJ2-7, with 7 bases fitting TRBD1. The CDR3 contains 14 residues. Germline V CDR1 and CDR2: SGHAT, FQNNGV. V lost 6 bases and J lost 2; bases outside the gene matches: 7.